The clone carrying this TCR beta chain was found a few times. Its antigen remains unidentified. This entry is derived from a study of T-cell memory formation after mild COVID-19. At the level of the study: Across donors, TCR clusters were largely donor specific. Points from the study as a whole: Nothing showed for sure that second-wave clones peaking on day 37 were SARS-CoV-2 specific.

Using its own MiXCR run on the 5' RACE reads, TCRdb lists one record per CDR3 protein. The sample has roughly 170,000 distinct CDR3 sequences, approximately 17% seen once. Germline V gives CDR1 DFQATT, CDR2 SNEGSKA (reference sequence). V dropped 4 bases and J dropped 9 bases, with 13 bases sitting between them. The length of the CDR3 is 11 residues. The sequencing sample was made of PBMCs or a T cell subset sorted from them (not recorded which). The chain combines TRBV20-1 with TRBJ2-7, with D possibly matching TRBD1 (6 bases). The receptor's source is a young man who had mild COVID-19 (a few samples of this study predate the infection). Cell type and time point are not known. The chain's CDR3 is CSAISGAWQYF. The CDR3 nucleotides read TGCAGTGCTATCTCAGGGGCATGGCAGTACTTC.